Listed below are T cell receptor beta chains from one sample, sequenced in a study of T cell responses to AZD1222 COVID-19 vaccine. Repertoires were generated with immunoSEQ multiplex PCR, while TCRdb's copy carries only in-frame clones and drops some. This table holds 100,000 to 120,000 clones, about 87% found once. This material consisted of peripheral blood, taken 28 days after the second AZD1222 dose. These TCRs come from an adult who received the AZD1222 COVID-19 vaccine. Both conserved end residues are part of each CDR3. The D gene is left open where the match is weak. Clone size appears in some rows only: once, few, many, or a class for an expanded clone.

DNA: TGCGCCAGCAGTGAGAGACAGGGGGCGTTGGGGGGCGAGAATAATTCACCCCTCCACTTT
CDR3: CASSERQGALGGENNSPLHF
J: TRBJ1-6
V: TRBV10-1
D: TRBD1
size: .

DNA: TGTGCCAGCATCGGACTAGCCGCGAACACCGGGGAGCTGTTTTTT
CDR3: CASIGLAANTGELFF
J: TRBJ2-2
V: TRBV6-5
D: TRBD2
size: .

DNA: TGTGCCAGCAGCCCGCAGTGGGCTACAGGGACACTCTACTATGGCTACACCTTC
CDR3: CASSPQWATGTLYYGYTF
J: TRBJ1-2
V: TRBV7-8
D: .
size: .

DNA: TGTGCCAGCAGTGAAATGGCGGGAATTGGGGCTGAAGCTTTCTTT
CDR3: CASSEMAGIGAEAFF
J: TRBJ1-1
V: TRBV6-1
D: .
size: .

DNA: TGTGCCAGCAGTTTGTCCGGGACAGGTTATCCCGGGGAGCTGTTTTTT
CDR3: CASSLSGTGYPGELFF
J: TRBJ2-2
V: TRBV27
D: TRBD1
size: .

DNA: TGTGCCAGCAGTTCGAGGGCCATATCCACTGAAGCTTTCTTT
CDR3: CASSSRAISTEAFF
J: TRBJ1-1
V: TRBV27
D: .
size: .

DNA: TGTGCCAGCAGTTCCCCCTATTCCTCCTACAATGAGCAGTTCTTC
CDR3: CASSSPYSSYNEQFF
J: TRBJ2-1
V: TRBV6-2/TRBV6-3
D: .
size: once

DNA: TGCGCCAGCAGCGCCTCCAGAACGTATGGCTACACCTTC
CDR3: CASSASRTYGYTF
J: TRBJ1-2
V: TRBV10-2
D: .
size: .

DNA: TGTGCCAGCAGCGAGGACCCAGTGAATAGGGAAAAACTGTTTTTT
CDR3: CASSEDPVNREKLFF
J: TRBJ1-4
V: TRBV9
D: .
size: .

DNA: TGTGCCAGCAGCCAAAGCCGCGATCAGCCCCAGCATTTT
CDR3: CASSQSRDQPQHF
J: TRBJ1-5
V: TRBV7-2
D: .
size: .

DNA: TGTGCCAGCAGTCAAATCCTCGGGGAGGGTCAGCCCCAGCATTTT
CDR3: CASSQILGEGQPQHF
J: TRBJ1-5
V: TRBV6-5
D: .
size: .

DNA: TGCGCCAGCAGTGTAGGGGGCGAGCAGTACTTC
CDR3: CASSVGGEQYF
J: TRBJ2-7
V: TRBV10-2
D: .
size: .

DNA: TGCGCCAGCAGCCAAGGGACAGGTATGAACACTGAAGCTTTCTTT
CDR3: CASSQGTGMNTEAFF
J: TRBJ1-1
V: TRBV5-1
D: TRBD1
size: .

DNA: TGTGCCAGCAGCGATACCGTAAATGGAAACACCATATATTTT
CDR3: CASSDTVNGNTIYF
J: TRBJ1-3
V: TRBV9
D: .
size: .

DNA: TGCGCCAGCAGCTTGACAGGTAACATAGGCGAGCAGTACTTC
CDR3: CASSLTGNIGEQYF
J: TRBJ2-7
V: TRBV5-1
D: .
size: .

DNA: TGTGCCAGCTCACCGCCTGGGACGGCCACTTCTGGAAACACCATATATTTT
CDR3: CASSPPGTATSGNTIYF
J: TRBJ1-3
V: TRBV18
D: .
size: few

DNA: TGTGCCAGCAGCCCCCGCCCCTCTAGCGGGGGGGACACAGATACGCAGTATTTT
CDR3: CASSPRPSSGGDTDTQYF
J: TRBJ2-3
V: TRBV11-2
D: TRBD2
size: once

DNA: TGTGCCAGCAGTAAGGGACTGGGCGTATACAATGAGCAGTTCTTC
CDR3: CASSKGLGVYNEQFF
J: TRBJ2-1
V: TRBV6-5
D: .
size: once

DNA: TGTGCCAGCAGTTACTTTAGCGGGGGAGCCTACAATGAGCAGTTCTTC
CDR3: CASSYFSGGAYNEQFF
J: TRBJ2-1
V: TRBV6-5
D: TRBD2
size: .

DNA: TGTGCCAGCAGCTTCGCGGGGGGGAACACCGGGGAGCTGTTTTTT
CDR3: CASSFAGGNTGELFF
J: TRBJ2-2
V: TRBV5-5
D: TRBD2
size: many

DNA: TGTGCCAGCAGGGCTGGCTATACGCAGTATTTT
CDR3: CASRAGYTQYF
J: TRBJ2-3
V: TRBV6-6
D: .
size: .

DNA: TGTGCCAGCAGCTTAGAAGCGGGGACTGAAGCTTTCTTT
CDR3: CASSLEAGTEAFF
J: TRBJ1-1
V: TRBV7-9
D: .
size: .

DNA: TGTGCCAGCAGCCCCATGGAACAGATGGAGACCCAGTACTTC
CDR3: CASSPMEQMETQYF
J: TRBJ2-5
V: TRBV14
D: .
size: .

DNA: TGTGCCAGCAGTTCGGGTGACGGGTATACGCAGTATTTT
CDR3: CASSSGDGYTQYF
J: TRBJ2-3
V: TRBV2
D: .
size: .

DNA: TGTGCCAGCAGTGAAAGAACAGGGGGCAGTGGCTACACCTTC
CDR3: CASSERTGGSGYTF
J: TRBJ1-2
V: TRBV6-1
D: TRBD1
size: .

DNA: TGTGCCAGTAGTCCCGGTGGCGTCGCGGGTAGGAACACCATATATTTT
CDR3: CASSPGGVAGRNTIYF
J: TRBJ1-3
V: TRBV19
D: .
size: .

DNA: TGTGCCAGTAGTATAGGGGACACGGCTGGGACTCAGCCCCAGCATTTT
CDR3: CASSIGDTAGTQPQHF
J: TRBJ1-5
V: TRBV19
D: .
size: .

DNA: TGTGCCAGCAGCTTAGGAGGGACTAGGGTTGAGACCCAGTACTTC
CDR3: CASSLGGTRVETQYF
J: TRBJ2-5
V: TRBV7-7
D: TRBD2
size: .

DNA: TGTGCCAGCAGAACAGGGGGGGGAGGCTACACCTTC
CDR3: CASRTGGGGYTF
J: TRBJ1-2
V: TRBV2
D: TRBD1
size: .

DNA: TGTGCCAGCAGTGACATAAGCAATCAGCCCCAGCATTTT
CDR3: CASSDISNQPQHF
J: TRBJ1-5
V: TRBV28
D: .
size: .

DNA: TGTGCCAGCGGGGGAGGGGGGAAAACTAACTATGGCTACACCTTC
CDR3: CASGGGGKTNYGYTF
J: TRBJ1-2
V: TRBV28
D: .
size: .

DNA: TGTGCCAGCAGTTCGGACTATTACACTGAAGCTTTCTTT
CDR3: CASSSDYYTEAFF
J: TRBJ1-1
V: TRBV5-4
D: .
size: .

DNA: TGTGCCAGCAGTTTGTGGTCTAGGTTCGGGACTGAAGCTTTCTTT
CDR3: CASSLWSRFGTEAFF
J: TRBJ1-1
V: TRBV28
D: .
size: once

DNA: TGTGCCAGCAGTGATGATCACTCTGGGGCCAACGTCCTGACTTTC
CDR3: CASSDDHSGANVLTF
J: TRBJ2-6
V: TRBV6-1
D: .
size: .

DNA: TGTGCCAGCAGCTTTGGGACAGGGGTGAGTTCACCCCTCCACTTT
CDR3: CASSFGTGVSSPLHF
J: TRBJ1-6
V: TRBV7-8
D: TRBD1
size: .

DNA: TGTGCCAGTACCCGGGACAGCAACAGTAACTATGGCTACACCTTC
CDR3: CASTRDSNSNYGYTF
J: TRBJ1-2
V: TRBV19
D: TRBD1
size: .

DNA: TGTGCCAGCAGTTTTGCGGGGAGGGCCCAGTACTTC
CDR3: CASSFAGRAQYF
J: TRBJ2-5
V: TRBV27
D: TRBD2
size: few

DNA: TGTGCCAGCAGCTCCCCCCTGGGGACAGGACATGGCTACACCTTC
CDR3: CASSSPLGTGHGYTF
J: TRBJ1-2
V: TRBV7-2
D: TRBD1
size: .

DNA: TGTGCCATAGCGTCTGGGGGGCACGGATACAATGAGCAGTTCTTC
CDR3: CAIASGGHGYNEQFF
J: TRBJ2-1
V: TRBV28
D: .
size: .

DNA: TGTGCCAGCAGCCGACAGGGCCCTGAAGCTTTCTTT
CDR3: CASSRQGPEAFF
J: TRBJ1-1
V: TRBV7-6
D: TRBD1
size: .

DNA: TGTGCCAGCAGCCAACGAGGGGGGCCTGGGGCCAACGTCCTGACTTTC
CDR3: CASSQRGGPGANVLTF
J: TRBJ2-6
V: TRBV3-1/TRBV3-2
D: .
size: .

DNA: TGTGCCAGCAGTTTACAAGGCTCCACTAATGAAAAACTGTTTTTT
CDR3: CASSLQGSTNEKLFF
J: TRBJ1-4
V: TRBV27
D: .
size: .

DNA: TGCGCCAGCAGCCAAGGGGGCGCGTCATTCAATGAGCAGTTCTTC
CDR3: CASSQGGASFNEQFF
J: TRBJ2-1
V: TRBV5-1
D: TRBD1
size: .

DNA: TGCGCCAGCAGCCAAGATCGGGGACTTTCTCCCCTAGGAGGCTACACCTTC
CDR3: CASSQDRGLSPLGGYTF
J: TRBJ1-2
V: TRBV4-3
D: .
size: .

DNA: TGTGCCAGCAGCTTAGGAGCCCAAAGGTACGAGCAGTACTTC
CDR3: CASSLGAQRYEQYF
J: TRBJ2-7
V: TRBV7-9
D: .
size: .

DNA: TGTGCCAGCTCACCAGACTCGACCTACGAGCAGTACTTC
CDR3: CASSPDSTYEQYF
J: TRBJ2-7
V: TRBV18
D: .
size: .

DNA: TGCAGTGCTAGTTCTTTGACCGTTGGGGATAGCAATCAGCCCCAGCATTTT
CDR3: CSASSLTVGDSNQPQHF
J: TRBJ1-5
V: TRBV20-1
D: .
size: .

DNA: TGTGCCATCTCGAAGTCAGCTACTTATAATTCACCCCTCCACTTT
CDR3: CAISKSATYNSPLHF
J: TRBJ1-6
V: TRBV27
D: .
size: once

DNA: TGTGCCAGCAGTTTCCCTAGCACTAGCGGGGGGGCCGCCGAGCAGTACTTC
CDR3: CASSFPSTSGGAAEQYF
J: TRBJ2-7
V: TRBV28
D: TRBD2
size: few

DNA: TGTGCCAGCTCCCCCGCGGCTTCCTACGAGCAGTACTTC
CDR3: CASSPAASYEQYF
J: TRBJ2-7
V: TRBV18
D: .
size: .

DNA: TGTGCCACTACGGACACTAATAATTCACCCCTCCACTTT
CDR3: CATTDTNNSPLHF
J: TRBJ1-6
V: TRBV19
D: .
size: .

DNA: TGTGCCAGCAGCTACCCCGGGACAGGGGATGGCTACACCTTC
CDR3: CASSYPGTGDGYTF
J: TRBJ1-2
V: TRBV5-4
D: TRBD1
size: .

DNA: TGTGCCAGCACCGGGGGACAGTCCTACGAGCAGTACTTC
CDR3: CASTGGQSYEQYF
J: TRBJ2-7
V: TRBV7-9
D: .
size: .

DNA: TGTGCCAGCTCAGCATACAGGGCGGTGGGTGGCAATCAGCCCCAGCATTTT
CDR3: CASSAYRAVGGNQPQHF
J: TRBJ1-5
V: TRBV18
D: .
size: .

DNA: TGCGCCAGCAGCAAATGGGACGGAGACTATGGCTACACCTTC
CDR3: CASSKWDGDYGYTF
J: TRBJ1-2
V: TRBV5-1
D: .
size: .